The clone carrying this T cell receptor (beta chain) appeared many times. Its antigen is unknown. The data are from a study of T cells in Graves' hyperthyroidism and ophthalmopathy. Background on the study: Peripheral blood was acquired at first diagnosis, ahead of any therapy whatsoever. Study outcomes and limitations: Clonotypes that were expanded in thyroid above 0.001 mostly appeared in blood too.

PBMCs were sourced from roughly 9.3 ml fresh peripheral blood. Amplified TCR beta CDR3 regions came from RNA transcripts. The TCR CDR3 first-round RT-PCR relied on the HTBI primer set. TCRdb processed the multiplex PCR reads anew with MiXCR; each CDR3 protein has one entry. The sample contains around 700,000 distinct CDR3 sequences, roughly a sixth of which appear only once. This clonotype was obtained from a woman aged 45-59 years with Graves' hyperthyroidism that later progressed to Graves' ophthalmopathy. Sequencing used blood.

CDR3: CASAGQGNTEAFF. For the CDR3, the DNA is TGTGCCAGCGCAGGACAGGGGAACACTGAAGCTTTCTTT. V is TRBV19 and J is TRBJ1-1; TRBD1 agrees at 8 bases. CDR1 LNHDA and CDR2 SQIVND come from the germline V gene (reference sequence). The CDR3 is 13 amino acids. The junction had 4 bases not matched to a gene; V was cut back by 9 bases and J by 1 base.